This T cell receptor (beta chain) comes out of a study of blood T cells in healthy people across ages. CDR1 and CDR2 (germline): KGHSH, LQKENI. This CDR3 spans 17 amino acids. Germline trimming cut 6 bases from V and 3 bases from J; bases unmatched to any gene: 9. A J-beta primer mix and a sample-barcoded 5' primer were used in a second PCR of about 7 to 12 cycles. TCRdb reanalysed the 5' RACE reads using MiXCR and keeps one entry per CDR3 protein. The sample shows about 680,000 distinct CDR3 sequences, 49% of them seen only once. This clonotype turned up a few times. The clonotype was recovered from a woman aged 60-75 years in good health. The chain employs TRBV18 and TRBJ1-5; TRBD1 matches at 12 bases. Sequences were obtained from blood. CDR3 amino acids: CASSAGTGGGNNQPQHF. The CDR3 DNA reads TGTGCCAGCTCGGCCGGGACAGGGGGCGGAAACAATCAGCCCCAGCATTTT.